The 7 T cell receptor beta chains reported below all come from one sample, sequenced in a study of CD8 T cells in Susac syndrome. The authors reverse transcribed about 0.45 to 1 ug RNA with random hexamers. TCRdb re-analysed the immunoSEQ multiplex PCR reads in MiXCR, keeping a single row per CDR3 protein. The sample holds some 200,000 distinct CDR3 sequences, approximately 95% seen once. Sequencing was carried out using CD8+ T cells from PBMCs. All receptors derive from a human donor with Susac syndrome.

The chain is built from TRBV5-1 and TRBJ1-2; D gene unclear. The CDR3 loop spans 14 amino acids. Germline CDR1 reads SGHRS; CDR2 reads YFSETQ. V was pared by 4 bases and J by 6 bases, with 16 bases between. The CDR3 sequence is CASSPKFDGNGYTF. The CDR3 DNA reads as TGCGCCAGCAGCCCGAAGTTTGACGGAAATGGCTACACCTTC.

The V and J genes are TRBV15 and TRBJ2-1; 11 nucleotides match TRBD1. Germline V lookup: CDR1 LNHNV, CDR2 YYDKDF (reference sequence). The CDR3 contains 16 residues. The V and J ends lost 3 bases and 8 bases, in that order; junction bases with no gene match: 9. The CDR3 region is CATSSGWTGGNDEQFF. CDR3 nucleotides: TGTGCCACCAGCAGCGGTTGGACAGGGGGCAACGATGAGCAGTTCTTC.

This sequence joins TRBV6-5 and TRBJ2-3; D gene ambiguous. This CDR3 is built from 14 residues. V was shortened by 2 bases and J by 8 bases, with 14 bases between the two germline ends. Per germline, CDR1 MNHEY and CDR2 SVGAGI. CDR3 coding DNA: TGTGCCAGCAGTTACGAGCCACACCGCGGTACGCAGTATTTT. Translated, it gives CASSYEPHRGTQYF.

The genes are TRBV6-5 and TRBJ2-1; 7 nucleotides align to TRBD2. There are 15 residues in the CDR3. Germline loops: CDR1 MNHEY, CDR2 SVGAGI. With 7 bases clipped from V and 5 bases from J, the junction kept 11 bases outside the gene matches. The CDR3 nucleotides read TGTGCCAGCAACCCAACTAGCGAGGCGGACAATGAGCAGTTCTTC. Translating gives CASNPTSEADNEQFF.

The chain couples TRBV4-1 to TRBJ2-1; TRBD1 agrees at 10 bases. Germline V gene lookup returns CDR1 MGHRA and CDR2 YSYEKL. The length of the CDR3 is 16 residues. The J segment lost 5 bases and the V segment lost 4 bases, leaving 8 bases of the junction unmatched. Here the CDR3 DNA reads TGCGCCAGCAGCCCCCGGACAGGGGGTATCCACAATGAGCAGTTCTTC. It encodes CASSPRTGGIHNEQFF.

CDR3 bases: TGTGCCAGCAGTTTTCGAGACACAGGGGCCTACGAGCAGTACTTC. Encoded protein: CASSFRDTGAYEQYF. The rearrangement uses TRBV28 and TRBJ2-7; TRBD1 matches 7 bases. The CDR3 covers 15 residues. V gave up 3 bases and J gave up 2 bases; unmatched junction bases: 7. Germline values: CDR1 MDHEN, CDR2 SYDVKM.

V usage is TRBV27 and J usage is TRBJ1-5; 9 bases line up with TRBD1. The J segment lost 2 bases and the V segment lost 10 bases, leaving 12 bases of the junction unmatched. The CDR3 has 16 residues. Germline V gene lookup returns CDR1 MNHEY and CDR2 SMNVEV (reference sequence). As DNA, the CDR3 is TGTGCCACCGGGACAGGGTCGCTCGGAGGCAATCAGCCCCAGCATTTT. Translating gives CATGTGSLGGNQPQHF.